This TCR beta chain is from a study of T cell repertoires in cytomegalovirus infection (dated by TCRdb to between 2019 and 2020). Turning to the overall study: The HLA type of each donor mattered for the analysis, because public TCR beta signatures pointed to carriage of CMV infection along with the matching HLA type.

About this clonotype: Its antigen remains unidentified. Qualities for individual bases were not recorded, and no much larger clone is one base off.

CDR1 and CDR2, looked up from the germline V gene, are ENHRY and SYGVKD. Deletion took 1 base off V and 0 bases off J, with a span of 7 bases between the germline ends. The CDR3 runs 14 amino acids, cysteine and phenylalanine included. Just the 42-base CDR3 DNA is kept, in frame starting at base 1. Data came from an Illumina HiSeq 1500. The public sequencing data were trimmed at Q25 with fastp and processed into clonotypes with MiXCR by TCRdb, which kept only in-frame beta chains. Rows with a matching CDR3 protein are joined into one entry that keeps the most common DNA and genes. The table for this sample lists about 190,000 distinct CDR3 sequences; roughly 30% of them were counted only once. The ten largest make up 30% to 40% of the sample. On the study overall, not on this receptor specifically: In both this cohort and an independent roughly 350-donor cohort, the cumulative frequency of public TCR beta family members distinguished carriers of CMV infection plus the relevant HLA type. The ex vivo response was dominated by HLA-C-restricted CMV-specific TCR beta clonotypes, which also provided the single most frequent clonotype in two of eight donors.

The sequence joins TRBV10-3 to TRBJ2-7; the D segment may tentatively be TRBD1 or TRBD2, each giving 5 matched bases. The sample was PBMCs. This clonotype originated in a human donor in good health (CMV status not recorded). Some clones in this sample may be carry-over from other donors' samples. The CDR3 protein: CAISEWGSSYEQYF. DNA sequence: TGTGCCATCAGTGAGTGGGGGAGCTCCTACGAGCAGTACTTC.